These 13 T cell receptor beta chains were all obtained from the same sample, sequenced in a study of blood T cells in healthy people across ages. The authors ran a second PCR of roughly 6 to 12 cycles using a sample-barcoded 5' primer and a J-beta primer mix. TCRdb re-called the 5' RACE reads through MiXCR, storing one row per CDR3 protein. The table records 700,000 to 950,000 distinct CDR3 sequences, roughly 43% of them present only once. The source material was blood. Source of these receptors: a woman between 55 and 75 years old in good health.

The V and J genes are TRBV7-3 and TRBJ2-4; TRBD1 aligns across 11 bases. The DNA end is more similar to TRBJ2-7, so the J call may be wrong. The CDR3 is 15 residues long. Germline V gene sequence: CDR1 SGHTA, CDR2 FQGTGA. This chain's CDR3 is CASSTLGTGGNEQYF. Here the CDR3 DNA reads TGTGCCAGCAGCACATTAGGGACAGGGGGAAACGAGCAGTACTTC.

The gene calls are TRBV7-2 and TRBJ2-1; 10 bases are shared with TRBD2. From germline, CDR1 is SGHTA and CDR2 FQGNSA. The CDR3 is 17 amino acids. The V segment lost 5 bases and the J segment 4 bases; nucleotides outside the gene matches: 11. The CDR3 DNA reads TGTGCCAGCAGCCCAGCGGGGACTAGCGTGACATACAATGAGCAGTTCTTC. Protein: CASSPAGTSVTYNEQFF.

V usage is TRBV4-2 and J usage is TRBJ1-2, with a possible D match to TRBD1 (6 bases). Germline lookup yields CDR1 LGHNA and CDR2 YNFKEQ. V lost 0 bases and J 3 bases, leaving 26 bases between the germline ends. This CDR3 region has 20 residues. The CDR3 coding sequence is TGTGCCAGCAGCCAAGATATGCCATTAGGGGGGGGCCGGCCCTACTATGGCTACACCTTC. Its translation is CASSQDMPLGGGRPYYGYTF.

This clonotype was found a few times. The rearrangement links TRBV28 to TRBJ2-7; 11 nucleotides align to TRBD2. The trim removed 6 bases at V and 5 bases at J, leaving 15 bases unmatched. This CDR3 region has 17 residues. Germline CDR1 reads MDHEN; CDR2 reads SYDVKM. The CDR3 spells CASSPRLLAGAGDEQYF. CDR3 in DNA: TGTGCCAGCAGCCCCCGACTACTAGCGGGAGCCGGGGACGAGCAGTACTTC.

This clonotype was observed many times. The chain has TRBV4-2 and TRBJ2-3; D uncertain. The CDR3 runs 14 residues. CDR1 LGHNA and CDR2 YNFKEQ come from the germline V gene. The V and J ends lost 0 bases and 6 bases respectively, with 10 bases between them. The CDR3 region is CASSQDNPRDTQYF. The CDR3 nucleotides are TGTGCCAGCAGCCAAGATAACCCCCGGGATACGCAGTATTTT.

The rearrangement uses TRBV6-2 or TRBV6-3 and TRBJ1-2; 9 nucleotides match TRBD1. The length of the CDR3 is 13 residues. Germline-derived CDR1 and CDR2 are MNHEY and SVGEGT. V lost 4 bases, J lost 7 bases, and 4 bases stayed unmatched. The CDR3 loop reads CASSSGQGRGYTF. Written as DNA, the CDR3 is TGTGCCAGCAGTTCGGGACAGGGTCGTGGCTACACCTTC.

This clonotype was seen a few times. The chain combines TRBV6-5 with TRBJ2-1; TRBD1 aligns across 11 bases. V lost 6 bases, J lost 3 bases, and 4 bases stayed unmatched. The CDR3 loop spans 15 amino acids. Germline V gene sequence: CDR1 MNHEY, CDR2 SVGAGI. The CDR3 nucleotides read TGTGCCAGCAGGGAGGGGACAGGGGGCTACAATGAGCAGTTCTTC. Amino acid sequence: CASREGTGGYNEQFF.

The genes are TRBV5-5 and TRBJ2-2; 7 bases fit TRBD1. The germline gives CDR1 SGHKS, CDR2 YYEKEE (reference sequence). Trimming took 4 bases from V and 8 from J; bases not matched to a gene: 2. The CDR3 is 12 amino acids. In DNA form, the CDR3 reads TGTGCCAGCAGCCGACAGGGTGGGGAGCTGTTTTTT. It encodes CASSRQGGELFF.

On this clonotype itself: Given a much more abundant clone one base away, this may be a read error. This chain joins TRBV20-1 and TRBJ2-7; 8 bases are a match to TRBD1. The CDR3 length is 14 residues. Trimming cost V 7 bases and J 0 bases; bases outside gene matches: 8. CDR1 and CDR2 from the germline V gene are DFQATT and SNEGSKA (reference sequence). CDR3 in amino acids: CSVINRGSSYEQYF. In nucleotides, the CDR3 is TGCAGTGTCATTAACAGGGGGAGCTCCTACGAGCAGTACTTC.

A word on this clonotype: This may be a read error: a much more frequent sequence differs by one nucleotide. The chain combines TRBV24-1 with TRBJ2-5; possible D gene TRBD1, 5 bases. Trimming removed 8 bases at V and 4 bases at J, with 7 bases between. Germline CDR1 KGHDR, CDR2 SFDVKD. The CDR3 length is 11 residues. This CDR3 reads CATNQGETQYF. The CDR3 nucleotides are TGTGCCACCAATCAGGGAGAGACCCAGTACTTC.

The rearrangement uses TRBV7-2 and TRBJ2-1; the match to TRBD1 covers 7 bases. J was trimmed by 6 bases and V by 5 bases; bases with no gene match: 7. CDR3 size: 14 residues. The germline CDR1 and CDR2 sequences are SGHTA and FQGNSA. The CDR3 DNA sequence: TGTGCCAGCAGCCCGGGACAGTCAAGCAATGAGCAGTTCTTC. Its protein product is CASSPGQSSNEQFF. Full variable domain (outside the CDR3, taken from reference TRBV7-2 and TRBJ2-1): GAGVSQSPSNKVTEKGKDVELRCDPISGHTALYWYRQSLGQGLEFLIYFQGNSAPDKSGLPSDRFSAERTGGSVSTLTIQRTQQEDSAVYLCASSPGQSSNEQFFGPGTRLTVL.

The chain joins TRBV9 to TRBJ2-3, with D perhaps matching TRBD1 or TRBD2 (6 bases each). CDR3 length equals 17 residues. Trimming removed 3 bases at V and 4 bases at J, with 21 bases between. Per germline, CDR1 SGDLS and CDR2 YYNGEE. CDR3: CASSAWDGGHPADTQYF. In nucleotides, the CDR3 is TGTGCCAGCAGCGCCTGGGACGGGGGCCATCCAGCAGATACGCAGTATTTT.

This clonotype showed up just a few times. The genes are TRBV9 and TRBJ2-3, with 10 bases identical to TRBD1. Germline V gene lookup returns CDR1 SGDLS and CDR2 YYNGEE. V was clipped by 4 bases and J by 3 bases; unmatched bases: 8. The CDR3 spans 16 residues. The DNA of the CDR3 is TGTGCCAGCAGCCCCACCCCGGGACAGGGGACAGATACGCAGTATTTT. It encodes CASSPTPGQGTDTQYF. The whole variable domain, remainder taken from reference TRBV9 and TRBJ2-3, is DSGVTQTPKHLITATGQRVTLRCSPRSGDLSVYWYQQSLDQGLQFLIQYYNGEERAKGNILERFSAQQFPDLHSELNLSSLELGDSALYFCASSPTPGQGTDTQYFGPGTRLTVL.